This T cell receptor beta chain was sequenced in a study of blood T cell repertoires in COVID-19. CDR3 length: 14 residues. Germline V gene lookup returns CDR1 MDHEN and CDR2 SYDVKM. V lost 7 bases and J 7 bases, leaving 19 bases between the germline ends. Original processing notes: Using reference gene primer amplification, nucleated cell counts were estimated. Some clones are missing from TCRdb's copy, which holds only in-frame ones; the method was immunoSEQ multiplex PCR. V, J and clone size are taken as reported in that table, and D and trimming were inferred from the DNA itself. The table lists 200,000 to 250,000 clones, almost 90% of them singletons.

The TCR originated in a woman aged 55-75 years with acute or convalescent COVID-19. The sequencing sample was made of peripheral blood. The chain links TRBV28 to TRBJ1-2; no clear D gene. The CDR3, as DNA: TGTGCCAGCATCACAACGGCGGGGTTCATTGGCTACACCTTC. This translates into CASITTAGFIGYTF.